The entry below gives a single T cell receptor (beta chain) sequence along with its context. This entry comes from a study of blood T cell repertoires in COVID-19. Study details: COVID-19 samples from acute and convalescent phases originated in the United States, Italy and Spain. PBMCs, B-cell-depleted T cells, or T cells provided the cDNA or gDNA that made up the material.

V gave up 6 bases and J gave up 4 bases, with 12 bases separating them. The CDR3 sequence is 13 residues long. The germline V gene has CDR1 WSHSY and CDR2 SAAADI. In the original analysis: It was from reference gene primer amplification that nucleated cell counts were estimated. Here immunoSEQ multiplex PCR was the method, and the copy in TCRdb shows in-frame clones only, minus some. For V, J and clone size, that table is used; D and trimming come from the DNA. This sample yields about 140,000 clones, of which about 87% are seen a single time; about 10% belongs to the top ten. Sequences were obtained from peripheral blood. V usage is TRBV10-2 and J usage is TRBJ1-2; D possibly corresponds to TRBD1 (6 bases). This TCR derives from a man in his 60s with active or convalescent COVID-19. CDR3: CASRLQGVYGYTF. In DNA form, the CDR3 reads TGCGCCAGCAGATTACAGGGAGTCTATGGCTACACCTTC.